These 5 T cell receptor beta chains came from one sample sequenced in a study of vaccination and CD4 T cells after COVID-19. Antigens for these TCRs are unknown. The study sequenced cultured CD4+ T cell DNA using the Oncomine TCR Beta short-read assay. TCRdb ran MiXCR on the PCR reads and lists one entry per CDR3 protein. The table has approximately 7,100 distinct CDR3 sequences, around 50% seen once. The treatment: 10-day PBMC culture with coronavirus spike peptide pools or control peptides (ViraFEST assay). Unexposed donor CD4+ T cells predated the COVID-19 pandemic, collected 2011-2018. Specimen: CD4+ T cells from blood, cultured in vitro. The receptors here all came from a human donor in good health.

The CDR3 DNA reads as TGTGCCAGTAGTATCCCCACCGGCGCAGCCAATGAGCAGTTCTTC. Protein sequence: CASSIPTGAANEQFF. The chain uses TRBV19 and TRBJ2-1; D is unresolved. This CDR3 comprises 15 residues. Trimming removed 3 bases from V and 6 bases from J, with 15 bases in between. CDR1 and CDR2 from the germline V gene are LNHDA and SQIVND (reference sequence).

This clonotype occurred a few times. J is TRBJ2-3 and V is TRBV15, with a tentative D call TRBD1 (6 bases). CDR3 length: 16 residues. V lost 5 bases and J lost 5, with 20 bases in between. CDR1 is LNHNV and CDR2 is YYDKDF in the germline V gene (reference sequence). The CDR3 protein is CATSLQGLMDRDTQYF. The CDR3 DNA reads as TGTGCCACCAGCTTACAGGGTTTGATGGATCGAGATACGCAGTATTTT.

In its sample, this clonotype was seen a few times. The rearrangement joins TRBV7-8 to TRBJ2-2, with 9 positions matching TRBD1. The V segment lost 6 bases and the J segment 6 bases; nucleotides outside the gene matches: 14. Per the germline V gene, CDR1 is SGHVS and CDR2 is FQNEAQ. CDR3 length: 17 amino acids. The CDR3 protein is CASRGDRDRVLAGELFF. The DNA for the CDR3 is TGTGCCAGCAGGGGAGACCGGGACAGGGTCTTGGCCGGGGAGCTGTTTTTT.

The rearrangement joins TRBV20-1 to TRBJ2-3; D call uncertain. Germline CDR1 and CDR2: DFQATT and SNEGSKA (reference sequence). The V gene lost 3 bases and the J gene lost 2 bases, with 9 bases spanning the gap. The CDR3 totals 13 residues. As DNA, the CDR3 is TGCAGTGCTAGTTCATGGGACACAGATACGCAGTATTTT. Translating gives CSASSWDTDTQYF.

The rearrangement links TRBV28 to TRBJ1-5; tentatively, D is TRBD1 (5 bases). V lost 10 bases and J lost 0, with 16 bases in between. There are 15 residues in the CDR3. The germline V gene encodes CDR1 MDHEN and CDR2 SYDVKM. The CDR3 sequence is CATSGAGTSNQPQHF. DNA of the CDR3: TGTGCCACCTCGGGAGCCGGGACTAGCAATCAGCCCCAGCATTTT.